The source of this TCR beta chain is a study of CD8 T cells in ankylosing spondylitis. V was cut by 5 bases and J by 3 bases, with 11 bases left in between. The CDR3 sequence is 14 residues long. TCRdb analysed the 5' RACE reads with MiXCR anew, one entry per CDR3 protein. The table lists 200,000 to 250,000 distinct CDR3 sequences, 15% to 20% of them singletons, with about two fifths in the top ten. Study-wide results and limits: Clones tied to disease were said to be significantly enriched in matched ankylosing spondylitis synovial fluid. Among TCR beta sequences, a motif of roughly 8 highly homologous variants appeared characteristic of ankylosing spondylitis blood.

Worth noting for this clonotype: Its antigen is currently unknown.

The V gene is TRBV12-3 or TRBV12-4, the J gene TRBJ1-5; D unresolved. The source of this sequence is a male donor with ankylosing spondylitis. What was sequenced was blood, either unsorted or a sorted T cell fraction (not recorded which). The CDR3 loop reads CASSPRTVNQPQHF. The CDR3 DNA reads TGTGCCAGCAGTCCCCGGACCGTCAATCAGCCCCAGCATTTT.